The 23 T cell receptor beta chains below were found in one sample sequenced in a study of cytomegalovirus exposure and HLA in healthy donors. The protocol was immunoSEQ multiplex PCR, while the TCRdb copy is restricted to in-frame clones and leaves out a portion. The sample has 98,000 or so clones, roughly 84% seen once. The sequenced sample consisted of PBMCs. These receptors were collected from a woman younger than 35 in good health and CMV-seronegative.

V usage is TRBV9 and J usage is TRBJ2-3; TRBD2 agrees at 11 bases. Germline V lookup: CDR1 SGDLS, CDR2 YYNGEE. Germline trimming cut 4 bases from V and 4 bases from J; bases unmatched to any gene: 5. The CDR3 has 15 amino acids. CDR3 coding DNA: TGTGCCAGCAGCCCGAGACTAGCGGGGCCAGATACGCAGTATTTT. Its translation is CASSPRLAGPDTQYF. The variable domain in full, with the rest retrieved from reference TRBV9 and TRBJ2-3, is DSGVTQTPKHLITATGQRVTLRCSPRSGDLSVYWYQQSLDQGLQFLIQYYNGEERAKGNILERFSAQQFPDLHSELNLSSLELGDSALYFCASSPRLAGPDTQYFGPGTRLTVL.

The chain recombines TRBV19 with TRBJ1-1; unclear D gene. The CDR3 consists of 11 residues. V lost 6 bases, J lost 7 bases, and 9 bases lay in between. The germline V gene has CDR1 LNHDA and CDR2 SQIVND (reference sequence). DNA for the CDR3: TGTGCCAGTAGCTCGCCTATTGAAGCTTTCTTT. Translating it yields CASSSPIEAFF.

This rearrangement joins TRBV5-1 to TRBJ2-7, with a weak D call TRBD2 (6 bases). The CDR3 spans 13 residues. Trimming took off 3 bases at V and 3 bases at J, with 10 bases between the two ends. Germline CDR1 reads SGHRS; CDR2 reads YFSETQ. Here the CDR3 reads CASSSGLNYEQYF. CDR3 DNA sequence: TGCGCCAGCAGCTCTGGACTAAACTACGAGCAGTACTTC.

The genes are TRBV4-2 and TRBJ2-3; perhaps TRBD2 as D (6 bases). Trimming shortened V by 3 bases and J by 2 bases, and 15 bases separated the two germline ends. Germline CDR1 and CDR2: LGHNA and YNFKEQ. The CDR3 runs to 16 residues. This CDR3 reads CASSHPMGGYTDTQYF. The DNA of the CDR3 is TGTGCCAGCAGCCACCCCATGGGGGGTTACACAGATACGCAGTATTTT.

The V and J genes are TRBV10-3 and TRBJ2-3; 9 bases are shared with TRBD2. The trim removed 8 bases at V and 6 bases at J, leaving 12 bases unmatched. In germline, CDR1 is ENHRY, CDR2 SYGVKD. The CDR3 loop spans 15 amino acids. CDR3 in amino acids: CAILGAGGDLDTQYF. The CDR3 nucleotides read TGTGCCATCTTGGGTGCGGGGGGGGATTTGGATACGCAGTATTTT.

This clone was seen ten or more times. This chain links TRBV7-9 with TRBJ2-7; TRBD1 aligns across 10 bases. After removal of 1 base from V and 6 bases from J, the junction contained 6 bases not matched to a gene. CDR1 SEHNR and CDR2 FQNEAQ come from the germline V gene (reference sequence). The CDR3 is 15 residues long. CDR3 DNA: TGTGCCAGCAGCTTAGAATGGGACAGGGGACGCGAGCAGTACTTC. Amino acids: CASSLEWDRGREQYF.

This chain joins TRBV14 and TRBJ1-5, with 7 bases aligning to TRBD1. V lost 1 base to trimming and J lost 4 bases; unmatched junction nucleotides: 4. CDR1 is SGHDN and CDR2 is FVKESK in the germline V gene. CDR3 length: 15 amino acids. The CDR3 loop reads CASSQGGGVNQPQHF. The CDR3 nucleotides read TGTGCCAGCAGCCAAGGAGGGGGCGTGAATCAGCCCCAGCATTTT.

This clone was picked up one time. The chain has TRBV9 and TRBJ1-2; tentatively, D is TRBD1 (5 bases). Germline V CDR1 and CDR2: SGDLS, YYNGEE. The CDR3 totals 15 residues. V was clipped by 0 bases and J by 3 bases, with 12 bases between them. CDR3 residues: CASSVATGGDYGYTF. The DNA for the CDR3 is TGTGCCAGCAGCGTAGCTACGGGGGGGGACTATGGCTACACCTTC.

CDR3 sequence: CASSRGTGTNEKLFF. The CDR3 DNA is TGTGCCAGCTCTCGTGGGACAGGGACTAATGAAAAACTGTTTTTT. The chain joins TRBV18 to TRBJ1-4; TRBD1 aligns across 9 bases. Trimming took 6 bases from V and 2 from J; bases not matched to a gene: 4. There are 15 residues in the CDR3. Germline V gene lookup returns CDR1 KGHSH and CDR2 LQKENI.

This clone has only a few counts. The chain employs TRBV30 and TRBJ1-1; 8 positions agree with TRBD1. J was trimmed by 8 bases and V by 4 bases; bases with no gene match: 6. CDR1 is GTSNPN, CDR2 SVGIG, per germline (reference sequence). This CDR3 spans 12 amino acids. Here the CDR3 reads CAWTRRGHEAFF. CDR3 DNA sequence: TGTGCCTGGACACGCAGGGGGCACGAAGCTTTCTTT.

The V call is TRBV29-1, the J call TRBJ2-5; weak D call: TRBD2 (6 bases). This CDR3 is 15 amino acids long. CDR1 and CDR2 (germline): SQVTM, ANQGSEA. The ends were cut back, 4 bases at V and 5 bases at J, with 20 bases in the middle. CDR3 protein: CSVGRGTDQRETQYF. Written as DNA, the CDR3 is TGCAGCGTTGGTCGCGGGACGGACCAGCGGGAGACCCAGTACTTC.

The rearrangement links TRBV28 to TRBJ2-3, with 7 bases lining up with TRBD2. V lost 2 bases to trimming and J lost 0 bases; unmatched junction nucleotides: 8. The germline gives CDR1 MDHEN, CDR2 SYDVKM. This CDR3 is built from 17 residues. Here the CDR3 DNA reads TGTGCCAGCAGTTTAGCGGGGGAAACCTCTAGCACAGATACGCAGTATTTT. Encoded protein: CASSLAGETSSTDTQYF.

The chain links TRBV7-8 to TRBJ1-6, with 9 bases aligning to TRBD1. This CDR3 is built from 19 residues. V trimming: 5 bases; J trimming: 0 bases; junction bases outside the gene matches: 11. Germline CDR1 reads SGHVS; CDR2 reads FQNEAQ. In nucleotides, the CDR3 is TGTGCCAGCAGCCCACCCATACCGGGACAGGGCTCCTATAATTCACCCCTCCACTTT. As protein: CASSPPIPGQGSYNSPLHF.

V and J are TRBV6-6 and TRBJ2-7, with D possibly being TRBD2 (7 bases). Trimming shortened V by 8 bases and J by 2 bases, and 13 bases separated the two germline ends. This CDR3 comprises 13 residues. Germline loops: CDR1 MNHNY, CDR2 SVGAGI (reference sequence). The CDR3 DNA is TGTGCCAGCGCTTGGCGGGGGCCCTACGAGCAGTACTTC. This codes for CASAWRGPYEQYF.

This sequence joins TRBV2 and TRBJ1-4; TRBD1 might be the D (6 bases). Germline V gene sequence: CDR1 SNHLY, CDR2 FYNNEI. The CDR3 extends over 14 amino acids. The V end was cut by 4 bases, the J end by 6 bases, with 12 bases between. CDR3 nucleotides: TGTGCCAGCAGTGCGGGGGGCGGGGATGAAAAACTGTTTTTT. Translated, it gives CASSAGGGDEKLFF.

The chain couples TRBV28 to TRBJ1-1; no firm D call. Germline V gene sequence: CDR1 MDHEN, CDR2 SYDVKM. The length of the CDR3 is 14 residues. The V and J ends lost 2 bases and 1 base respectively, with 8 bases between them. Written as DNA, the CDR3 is TGTGCCAGCAGTTTAAGCCAGCGGAACACTGAAGCTTTCTTT. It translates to CASSLSQRNTEAFF.

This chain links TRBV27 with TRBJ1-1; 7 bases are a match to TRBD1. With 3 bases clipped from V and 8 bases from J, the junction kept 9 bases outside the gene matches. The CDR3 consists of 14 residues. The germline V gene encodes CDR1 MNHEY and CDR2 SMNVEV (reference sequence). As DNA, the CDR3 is TGTGCCAGCAGTTTCCCCGGACAGGAGAAAGAAGCTTTCTTT. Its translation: CASSFPGQEKEAFF.

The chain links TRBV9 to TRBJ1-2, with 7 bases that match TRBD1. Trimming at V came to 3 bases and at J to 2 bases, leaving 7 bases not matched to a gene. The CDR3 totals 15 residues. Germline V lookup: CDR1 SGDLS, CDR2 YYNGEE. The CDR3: CASSDTTGENYGYTF. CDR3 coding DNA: TGTGCCAGCAGCGATACAACAGGGGAGAACTATGGCTACACCTTC.

CDR3: CASSGGGPTMVHEQYF. In nucleotides, the CDR3 is TGCGCCAGCAGCGGGGGGGGGCCTACGATGGTCCACGAGCAGTACTTC. The chain carries TRBV5-1 and TRBJ2-7, with D tentatively TRBD2 (7 bases). V lost 4 bases to trimming and J lost 5 bases, with 22 bases between them. The CDR3 length is 16 residues. CDR1 is SGHRS and CDR2 is YFSETQ in the germline V gene.

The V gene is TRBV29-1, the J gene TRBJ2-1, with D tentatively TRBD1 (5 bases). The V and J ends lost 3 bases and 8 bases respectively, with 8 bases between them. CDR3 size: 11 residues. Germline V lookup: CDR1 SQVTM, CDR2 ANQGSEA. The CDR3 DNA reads TGCAGCGTTGATAGGGGTTATGAGCAGTTCTTC. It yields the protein CSVDRGYEQFF.

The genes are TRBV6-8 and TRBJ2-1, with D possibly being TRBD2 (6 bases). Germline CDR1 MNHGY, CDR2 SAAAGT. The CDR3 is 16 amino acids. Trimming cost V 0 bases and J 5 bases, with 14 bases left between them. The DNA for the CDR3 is TGTGCCAGCAGTTACTCCAGGGCGGGGTGGAACAATGAGCAGTTCTTC. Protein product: CASSYSRAGWNNEQFF.

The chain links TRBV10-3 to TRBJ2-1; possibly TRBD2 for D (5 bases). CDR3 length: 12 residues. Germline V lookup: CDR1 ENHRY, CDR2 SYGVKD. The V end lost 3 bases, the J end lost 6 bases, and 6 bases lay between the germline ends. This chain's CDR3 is CAISDEGNEQFF. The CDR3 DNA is TGTGCCATCAGTGATGAGGGCAATGAGCAGTTCTTC.

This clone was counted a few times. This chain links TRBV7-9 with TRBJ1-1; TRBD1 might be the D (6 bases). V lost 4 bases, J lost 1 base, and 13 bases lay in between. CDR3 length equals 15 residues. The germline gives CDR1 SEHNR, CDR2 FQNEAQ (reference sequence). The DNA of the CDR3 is TGTGCCAGCAGCTGGAGCAAACAGGGGAACACTGAAGCTTTCTTT. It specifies CASSWSKQGNTEAFF.